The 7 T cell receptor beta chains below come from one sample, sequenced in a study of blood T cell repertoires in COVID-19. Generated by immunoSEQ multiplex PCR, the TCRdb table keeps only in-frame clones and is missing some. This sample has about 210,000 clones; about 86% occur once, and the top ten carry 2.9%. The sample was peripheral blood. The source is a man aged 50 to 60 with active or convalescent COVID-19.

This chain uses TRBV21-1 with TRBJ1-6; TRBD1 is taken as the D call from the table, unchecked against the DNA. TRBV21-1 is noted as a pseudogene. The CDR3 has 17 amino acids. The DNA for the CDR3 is TGTGCCAGCAGAAAGGGGGGACAGGTAGCTGGGCATTCACCCCTCCACTTT. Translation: CASRKGGQVAGHSPLHF.

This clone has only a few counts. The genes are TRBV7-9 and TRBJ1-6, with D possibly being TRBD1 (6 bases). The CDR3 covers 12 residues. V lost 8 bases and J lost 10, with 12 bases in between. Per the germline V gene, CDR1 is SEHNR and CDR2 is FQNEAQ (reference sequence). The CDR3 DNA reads TGTGCCAGCCGGAAGGGGGACTCACCCCTCCACTTT. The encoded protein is CASRKGDSPLHF.

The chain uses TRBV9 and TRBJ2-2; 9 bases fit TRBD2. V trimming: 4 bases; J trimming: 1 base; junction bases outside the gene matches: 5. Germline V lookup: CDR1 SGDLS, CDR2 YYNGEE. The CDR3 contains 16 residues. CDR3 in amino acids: CASSPSSGVNTGELFF. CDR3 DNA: TGTGCCAGCAGCCCCTCTAGCGGGGTGAACACCGGGGAGCTGTTTTTT.

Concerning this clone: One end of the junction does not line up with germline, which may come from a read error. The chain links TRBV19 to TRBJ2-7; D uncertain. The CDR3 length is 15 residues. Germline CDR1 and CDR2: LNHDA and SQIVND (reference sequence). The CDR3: CAGSIHTAPSYEQYF. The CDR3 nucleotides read TGTGCCGGTAGTATCCACACAGCTCCCTCCTACGAGCAGTACTTC.

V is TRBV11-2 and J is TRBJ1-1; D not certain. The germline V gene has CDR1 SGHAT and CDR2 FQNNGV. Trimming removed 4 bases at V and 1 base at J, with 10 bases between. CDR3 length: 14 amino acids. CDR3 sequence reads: CASSWAPSNTEAFF. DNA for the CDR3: TGTGCCAGCAGCTGGGCGCCTTCGAACACTGAAGCTTTCTTT.

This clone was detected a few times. The CDR3 DNA reads TGCGCCAGCAGTCGGACAACCCCTAACTATGGCTACACCTTC. Encoded protein: CASSRTTPNYGYTF. The chain recombines TRBV4-1 with TRBJ1-2, with D tentatively TRBD1 (5 bases). CDR3 length equals 14 residues. Trimming cost V 6 bases and J 0 bases, with 11 bases left between them. Germline V gives CDR1 MGHRA, CDR2 YSYEKL.

The CDR3 bases are TGTGCCAGCAGTCCGGACAAAATATATGGCTACACCTTC. Protein: CASSPDKIYGYTF. The V gene is TRBV12-3 or TRBV12-4, the J gene TRBJ1-2; tentatively, D is TRBD1 (5 bases). CDR3 length: 13 amino acids. The germline V and J ends were trimmed by 5 bases and 5 bases, with 12 bases remaining between them.